This T cell receptor (beta chain) was sequenced in a study of OX40 agonist ivuxolimab in advanced cancers. Study-wide context: In this cohort, patients received ivuxolimab, an agonistic anti-OX40 (CD134) antibody. Points from the study as a whole: Compared with CD4+, CD8+ T cells on average had more expanded clones. Nonresponders included some who also had low normalized T-cell clonal expansion. Blood T cells, both CD4+ and CD8+, expanded clonally by week 6 at 0.1 to 3.0 mg/kg.

Produced via immunoSEQ multiplex PCR; TCRdb's table is partial and in-frame only. The sample has 70,000 to 100,000 clones, approximately 90% seen once; the top ten hold over 7%. Trimming at V came to 8 bases and at J to 2 bases, leaving 6 bases not matched to a gene. This CDR3 spans 14 amino acids. The germline CDR1 and CDR2 sequences are MNHEY and SVGAGI. Notes on this clone: Its antigen is unknown.

The chain joins TRBV6-5 to TRBJ1-2, with 9 positions matching TRBD1. This specimen consisted of CD4+ or CD8+ T cells sorted from blood, obtained in a trial of the OX40 agonist ivuxolimab. The sequence came from an adult with an advanced solid tumor such as melanoma, head and neck, liver or kidney cancer. The CDR3 DNA follows: TGTGCCAGCGGTCCTGGACAGGGGAACTATGGCTACACCTTC. Its protein is CASGPGQGNYGYTF.